The 15 T cell receptor beta chains presented below share a single source sample, sequenced in a study of shared clonotypes between healthy human individuals. The repertoire was sequenced with immunoSEQ multiplex PCR; TCRdb's copy has only in-frame clones and lacks some. This table holds about 980,000 clones, approximately 80% found once. Source material: memory CD4+ T cells sorted from blood. Subset here: CD45RA-negative fraction. The source of these receptors is a man younger than 30 in good health.

In the case of this clone: The same CDR3 also results from other DNA sequences found in this sample. The rearrangement links TRBV5-1 to TRBJ2-4, with a tentative D call TRBD1 (5 bases). CDR1 is SGHRS and CDR2 is YFSETQ in the germline V gene. The ends were cut back, 4 bases at V and 7 bases at J, with 15 bases in the middle. The CDR3 is made up of 14 amino acids. CDR3 region: CASSPAQGVNIQYF. In DNA, the CDR3 is TGCGCCAGCAGCCCCGCCCAGGGTGTGAACATTCAGTACTTC. The variable domain in full, with the rest retrieved from reference TRBV5-1 and TRBJ2-4, is KAGVTQTPRYLIKTRGQQVTLSCSPISGHRSVSWYQQTPGQGLQFLFEYFSETQRNKGNFPGRFSGRQFSNSRSEMNVSTLELGDSALYLCASSPAQGVNIQYFGAGTRLSVL.

With regard to this clone: Additional DNA sequences in this sample encode the identical CDR3. The chain joins TRBV5-1 to TRBJ2-1; either TRBD1 or TRBD2 may supply D (5 bases each). Germline V gives CDR1 SGHRS, CDR2 YFSETQ. V was shortened by 6 bases and J by 0 bases, with 10 bases between the two germline ends. The CDR3 extends over 14 amino acids. This CDR3 is CASTGGGSYNEQFF. CDR3 coding DNA: TGCGCCAGCACTGGGGGTGGCTCCTACAATGAGCAGTTCTTC.

A note on this clone: The sample carries other DNA sequences with the same CDR3. This chain connects TRBV6-6 to TRBJ1-4; 9 nucleotides line up with TRBD1. V lost 4 bases to trimming and J lost 5 bases; unmatched junction nucleotides: 2. This CDR3 is built from 14 residues. Germline V lookup: CDR1 MNHNY, CDR2 SVGAGI (reference sequence). In DNA, the CDR3 is TGTGCCAGCAGTTCGACAGGGGGGAATGAAAAACTGTTTTTT. Translation gives CASSSTGGNEKLFF.

The chain combines TRBV27 with TRBJ2-5; D call uncertain. V was clipped by 6 bases and J by 3 bases, with 8 bases between them. Germline V gene sequence: CDR1 MNHEY, CDR2 SMNVEV (reference sequence). This CDR3 contains 12 residues. CDR3 amino acids: CASRTNEETQYF. CDR3 sequence (DNA): TGTGCCAGCAGAACAAATGAAGAGACCCAGTACTTC.

The chain's CDR3 is CASSSDSYHGYTF. In nucleotides, the CDR3 is TGTGCCAGCAGCTCGGACAGTTACCATGGCTACACCTTC. This sequence joins TRBV5-4 and TRBJ1-2; D might be TRBD1 (6 bases). The V and J ends lost 3 bases and 6 bases respectively, with 12 bases between them. The germline V gene encodes CDR1 SGHNT and CDR2 YYREEE (reference sequence). CDR3 length equals 13 residues.

V and J are TRBV5-5 and TRBJ2-7; TRBD1 aligns across 12 bases. Germline V gene data show CDR1 as SGHKS and CDR2 as YYEKEE (reference sequence). V lost 5 bases, J lost 5 bases, and 14 bases stayed unmatched. CDR3 length: 17 residues. The CDR3 nucleotides are TGTGCCAGCAGTAGCGGGACAGGGGGCGCGGTAACCAACGAGCAGTACTTC. Protein: CASSSGTGGAVTNEQYF.

The rearrangement uses TRBV6-6 and TRBJ2-5; 7 bases are shared with TRBD1. The ends lost 8 bases at V and 5 bases at J; junction bases unmatched: 8. Germline values: CDR1 MNHNY, CDR2 SVGAGI (reference sequence). The CDR3 runs 13 residues. Written as DNA, the CDR3 is TGTGCCAGCGGGGGTAGGGGGCGGGAGACCCAGTACTTC. This sequence encodes CASGGRGRETQYF.

The CDR3, as DNA: TGCGCCAGCAGCGCCGCACTGCTCTCCTACGAGCAGTACTTC. Translation: CASSAALLSYEQYF. The chain recombines TRBV5-1 with TRBJ2-7; D unclear. The germline V gene encodes CDR1 SGHRS and CDR2 YFSETQ. V shed 4 bases and J shed 0 bases, with 11 bases lying between them. This CDR3 has 14 residues.

This chain uses TRBV29-1 with TRBJ1-6, with D possibly matching TRBD1 (6 bases). The CDR3 is 13 residues long. Per the germline V gene, CDR1 is SQVTM and CDR2 is ANQGSEA. Trimming pared 6 bases from V and 2 bases from J, leaving 8 bases between. CDR3 amino acids: CSVRDTYNSPLHF. The CDR3 coding sequence is TGCAGCGTCAGGGACACCTATAATTCACCCCTCCACTTT.

The chain joins TRBV18 to TRBJ2-3, with 7 positions matching TRBD2. Germline CDR1 KGHSH, CDR2 LQKENI. The CDR3 is made up of 14 amino acids. With 3 bases clipped from V and 0 bases from J, the junction kept 0 bases outside the gene matches. The CDR3 coding sequence is TGTGCCAGCTCACCGACTAGCAGCACAGATACGCAGTATTTT. Protein: CASSPTSSTDTQYF.

The chain has TRBV7-9 and TRBJ2-7; D gene ambiguous. The CDR3 is 13 amino acids. Germline CDR1 reads SEHNR; CDR2 reads FQNEAQ (reference sequence). V lost 3 bases, J lost 4 bases, and 10 bases lay in between. The CDR3 nucleotides are TGTGCCAGCAGCTTGGCGTATGGGTACGAGCAGTACTTC. Amino acid sequence: CASSLAYGYEQYF. The variable domain in full, with the rest retrieved from reference TRBV7-9 and TRBJ2-7, is DTGVSQNPRHKITKRGQNVTFRCDPISEHNRLYWYRQTLGQGPEFLTYFQNEAQLEKSRLLSDRFSAERPKGSFSTLEIQRTEQGDSAMYLCASSLAYGYEQYFGPGTRLTVT.

CDR3 sequence (DNA): TGTGCCAGTAGTAAAGAGACTAGCGGAGATACGCAGTATTTT. This gives the protein CASSKETSGDTQYF. The chain is built from TRBV19 and TRBJ2-3; 9 positions agree with TRBD2. The CDR3 runs 14 residues. Per germline, CDR1 LNHDA and CDR2 SQIVND (reference sequence). The junction had 4 bases not matched to a gene; V was cut back by 4 bases and J by 5 bases. The whole variable domain, filled in from reference TRBV19 and TRBJ2-3, reads DGGITQSPKYLFRKEGQNVTLSCEQNLNHDAMYWYRQDPGQGLRLIYYSQIVNDFQKGDIAEGYSVSREKKESFPLTVTSAQKNPTAFYLCASSKETSGDTQYFGPGTRLTVL.

The chain employs TRBV6-5 and TRBJ2-2, with D tentatively TRBD1 (5 bases). CDR1 and CDR2 from the germline V gene are MNHEY and SVGAGI. Trimming removed 7 bases at V and 4 bases at J, with 16 bases between. This CDR3 has 15 residues. The CDR3 nucleotides are TGTGCCAGCACCACTCTAACAGGTGCCACCGGGGAGCTGTTTTTT. It is translated as CASTTLTGATGELFF.

The chain employs TRBV15 and TRBJ1-1; 7 nucleotides agree with TRBD1. The V segment lost 6 bases and the J segment 5 bases; nucleotides outside the gene matches: 12. Germline CDR1 and CDR2: LNHNV and YYDKDF (reference sequence). The CDR3 is 15 residues long. CDR3 coding DNA: TGTGCCACCAGTAGTAGGCCAGGGGGTAAAACTGAAGCTTTCTTT. It translates to CATSSRPGGKTEAFF.

V and J are TRBV11-2 and TRBJ2-3; D is unclear. The V end was cut by 1 base, the J end by 0 bases, with 8 bases between. The germline CDR1 and CDR2 sequences are SGHAT and FQNNGV. This CDR3 is 15 amino acids long. The CDR3 sequence: CASSLALTSTDTQYF. DNA of the CDR3: TGTGCCAGCAGCTTAGCACTGACTAGCACAGATACGCAGTATTTT.